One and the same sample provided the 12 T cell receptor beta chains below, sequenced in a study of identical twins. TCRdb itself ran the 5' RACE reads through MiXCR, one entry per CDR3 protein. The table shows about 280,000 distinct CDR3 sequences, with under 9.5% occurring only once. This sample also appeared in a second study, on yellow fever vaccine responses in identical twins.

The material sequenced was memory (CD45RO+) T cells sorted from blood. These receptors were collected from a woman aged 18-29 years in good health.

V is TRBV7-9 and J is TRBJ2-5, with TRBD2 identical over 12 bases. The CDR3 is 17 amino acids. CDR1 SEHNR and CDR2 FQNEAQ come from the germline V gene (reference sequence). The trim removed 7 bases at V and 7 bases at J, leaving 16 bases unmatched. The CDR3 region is CASTTPGLAGSKGTQYF. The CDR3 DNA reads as TGTGCCAGCACCACCCCCGGACTAGCGGGATCTAAGGGGACCCAGTACTTC.

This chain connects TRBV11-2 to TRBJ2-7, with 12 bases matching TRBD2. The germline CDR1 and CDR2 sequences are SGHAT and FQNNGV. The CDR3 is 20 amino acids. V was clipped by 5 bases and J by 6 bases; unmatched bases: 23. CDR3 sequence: CASSLRIPSSGGADRGEQYV. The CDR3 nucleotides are TGTGCCAGCAGCCTCAGGATCCCCTCTAGCGGGGGGGCCGACCGAGGCGAGCAGTACGTC.

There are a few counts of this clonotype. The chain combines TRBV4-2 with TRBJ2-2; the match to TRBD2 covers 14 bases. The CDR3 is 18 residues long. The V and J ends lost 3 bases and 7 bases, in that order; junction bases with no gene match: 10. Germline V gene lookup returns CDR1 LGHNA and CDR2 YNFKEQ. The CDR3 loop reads CASSHGTSGSNPNGELFF. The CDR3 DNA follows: TGTGCCAGCAGCCACGGGACTAGCGGGAGTAACCCAAACGGGGAGCTGTTTTTT.

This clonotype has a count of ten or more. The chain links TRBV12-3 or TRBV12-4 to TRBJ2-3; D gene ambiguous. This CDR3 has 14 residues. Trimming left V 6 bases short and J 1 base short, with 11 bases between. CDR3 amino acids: CASSFSMGTDTQYF. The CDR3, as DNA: TGTGCCAGCAGCTTTAGCATGGGCACAGATACGCAGTATTTT.

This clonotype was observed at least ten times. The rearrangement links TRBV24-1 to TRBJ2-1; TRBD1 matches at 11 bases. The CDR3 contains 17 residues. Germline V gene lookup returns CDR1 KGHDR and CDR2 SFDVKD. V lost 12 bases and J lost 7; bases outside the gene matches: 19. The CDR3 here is CASAGQGVEGGRNEQFF. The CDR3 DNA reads TGTGCCTCCGCGGGACAGGGGGTGGAGGGAGGGAGAAATGAGCAGTTCTTC.

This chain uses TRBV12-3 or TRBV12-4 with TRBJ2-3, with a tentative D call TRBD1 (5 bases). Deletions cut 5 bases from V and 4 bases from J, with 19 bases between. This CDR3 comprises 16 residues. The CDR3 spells CASSGGPGRRADTQYF. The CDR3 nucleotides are TGTGCCAGCAGTGGTGGGCCAGGGCGTAGGGCAGATACGCAGTATTTT.

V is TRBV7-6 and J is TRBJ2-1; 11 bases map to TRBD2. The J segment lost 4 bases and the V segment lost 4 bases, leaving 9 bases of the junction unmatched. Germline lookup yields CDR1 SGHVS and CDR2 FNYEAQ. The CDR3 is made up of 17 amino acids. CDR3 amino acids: CASSSLSTSGGYNEQFF. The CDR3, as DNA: TGTGCCAGCAGCTCCCTCTCTACTAGCGGGGGATACAATGAGCAGTTCTTC.

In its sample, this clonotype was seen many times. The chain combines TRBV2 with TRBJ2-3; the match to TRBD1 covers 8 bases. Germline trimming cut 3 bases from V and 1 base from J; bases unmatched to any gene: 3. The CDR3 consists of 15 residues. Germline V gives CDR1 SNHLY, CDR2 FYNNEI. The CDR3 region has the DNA TGTGCCAGCAGTGACTTGACAGGGGGCACAGATACGCAGTATTTT. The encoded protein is CASSDLTGGTDTQYF.

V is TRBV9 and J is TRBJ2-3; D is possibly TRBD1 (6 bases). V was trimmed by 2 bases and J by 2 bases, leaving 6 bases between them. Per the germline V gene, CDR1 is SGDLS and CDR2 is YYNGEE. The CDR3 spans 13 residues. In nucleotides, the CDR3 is TGTGCCAGCAGCGTGGGGGCCACAGATACGCAGTATTTT. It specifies CASSVGATDTQYF.

The CDR3 DNA is TGTGCCAGCTCAAGCCCGGGGGGGAATGAGCAGTTCTTC. Residues: CASSSPGGNEQFF. J is TRBJ2-1 and V is TRBV18, with 8 bases lining up with TRBD2. CDR3 length: 13 residues. V shed 5 bases and J 7 bases; nucleotides not matched to a gene: 4. The germline gives CDR1 KGHSH, CDR2 LQKENI. Full variable domain (remainder filled in from reference TRBV18 and TRBJ2-1): NAGVMQNPRHLVRRRGQEARLRCSPMKGHSHVYWYRQLPEEGLKFMVYLQKENIIDESGMPKERFSAEFPKEGPSILRIQQVVRGDSAAYFCASSSPGGNEQFFGPGTRLTVL.

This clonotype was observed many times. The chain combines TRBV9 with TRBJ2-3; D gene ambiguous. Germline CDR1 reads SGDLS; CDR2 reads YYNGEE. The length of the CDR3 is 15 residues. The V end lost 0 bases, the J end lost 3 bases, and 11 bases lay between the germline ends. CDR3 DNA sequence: TGTGCCAGCAGCGTAGAACAGTCTCGGACAGATACGCAGTATTTT. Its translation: CASSVEQSRTDTQYF.

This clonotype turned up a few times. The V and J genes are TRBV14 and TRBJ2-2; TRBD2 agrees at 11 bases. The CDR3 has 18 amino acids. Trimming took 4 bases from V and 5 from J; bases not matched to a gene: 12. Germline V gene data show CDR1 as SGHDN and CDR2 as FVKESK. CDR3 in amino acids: CASSPRERLAGQTGELFF. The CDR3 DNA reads TGTGCCAGCAGCCCCAGAGAACGACTAGCGGGGCAGACCGGGGAGCTGTTTTTT.